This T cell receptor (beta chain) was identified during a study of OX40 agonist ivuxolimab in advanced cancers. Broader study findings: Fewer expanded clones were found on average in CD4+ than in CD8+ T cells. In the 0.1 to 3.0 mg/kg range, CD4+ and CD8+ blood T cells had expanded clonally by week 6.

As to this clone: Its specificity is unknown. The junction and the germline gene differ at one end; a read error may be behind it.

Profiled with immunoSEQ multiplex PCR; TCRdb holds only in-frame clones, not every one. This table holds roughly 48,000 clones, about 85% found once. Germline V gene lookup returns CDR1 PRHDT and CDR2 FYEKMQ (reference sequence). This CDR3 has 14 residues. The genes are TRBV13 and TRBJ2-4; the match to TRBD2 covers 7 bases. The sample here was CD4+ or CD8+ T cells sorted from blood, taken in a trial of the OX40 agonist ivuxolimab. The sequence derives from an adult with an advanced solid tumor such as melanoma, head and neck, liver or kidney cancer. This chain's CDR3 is CASSRNSLRTSTHF. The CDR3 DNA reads TGTGCCAGCAGCCGAAACTCCTTACGGACTAGTACACACTTC.